This entry lists 31 T cell receptor beta chains sequenced from one sample in a study of cytomegalovirus exposure and HLA in healthy donors. In the PCR, 60 Vbeta and 13 Jbeta primers were used. Profiling relied on immunoSEQ multiplex PCR, and the TCRdb table lists in-frame clones only, not all of them. The table shows roughly 34,000 clones, with roughly 78% occurring only once. Sequences were obtained from PBMCs. The receptors here all came from a male donor in good health and CMV-seronegative.

The chain links TRBV27 to TRBJ1-4, with TRBD1 matching over 7 bases. The V gene end was trimmed by 6 bases and the J gene end by 8 bases; junction bases not matched to a gene: 9. The length of the CDR3 is 14 residues. The germline CDR1 and CDR2 sequences are MNHEY and SMNVEV (reference sequence). Written as DNA, the CDR3 is TGTGCCAGCAGGCGTACAGGGGTAGGCGAAAAACTGTTTTTT. Its translation: CASRRTGVGEKLFF. The variable domain in full, with the rest retrieved from reference TRBV27 and TRBJ1-4, is EAQVTQNPRYLITVTGKKLTVTCSQNMNHEYMSWYRQDPGLGLRQIYYSMNVEVTDKGDVPEGYKVSRKEKRNFPLILESPSPNQTSLYFCASRRTGVGEKLFFGSGTQLSVL.

The chain has TRBV19 and TRBJ2-1, with D possibly matching TRBD1 (5 bases). Trimming took 7 bases from V and 0 from J, leaving 10 bases between them. This CDR3 is 14 amino acids long. CDR1 LNHDA and CDR2 SQIVND come from the germline V gene (reference sequence). CDR3 sequence: CASTLRGSYNEQFF. The DNA of the CDR3 is TGTGCCAGTACCCTTAGGGGCTCCTACAATGAGCAGTTCTTC.

The chain has TRBV4-1 and TRBJ1-2, with D unresolved. CDR3 length: 16 amino acids. V was pared by 1 base and J by 5 bases, with 17 bases between. The germline gives CDR1 MGHRA, CDR2 YSYEKL. The CDR3 bases are TGCGCCAGCAGCCAAGTGGGCCGAGAACCGGGATATGGCTACACCTTC. This codes for CASSQVGREPGYGYTF.

The chain has TRBV7-9 and TRBJ2-7; maybe TRBD1 (8 bases). The CDR3 spans 14 residues. Trimming removed 4 bases at V and 6 bases at J, with 16 bases between. Germline values: CDR1 SEHNR, CDR2 FQNEAQ (reference sequence). CDR3 nucleotide sequence: TGTGCCAGCAGCTCAATAAACAGGGGGGGCGAGCAGTACTTC. It codes for CASSSINRGGEQYF. Drawing the rest from reference TRBV7-9 and TRBJ2-7, the complete variable domain is DTGVSQNPRHKITKRGQNVTFRCDPISEHNRLYWYRQTLGQGPEFLTYFQNEAQLEKSRLLSDRFSAERPKGSFSTLEIQRTEQGDSAMYLCASSSINRGGEQYFGPGTRLTVT.

The rearrangement uses TRBV6-5 and TRBJ2-7, with TRBD1 matching 7 bases. J lost 2 bases, V lost 6 bases, and 4 bases had no gene match. Germline CDR1 and CDR2: MNHEY and SVGAGI. The CDR3 runs 13 residues. DNA for the CDR3: TGTGCCAGCAGGGGGGACAGTGCCTACGAGCAGTACTTC. Protein product: CASRGDSAYEQYF.

The CDR3 DNA reads as TGTGCCAGCAGTCAAGACAGGGGGCTCCCCTACGAGCAGTACTTC. Protein: CASSQDRGLPYEQYF. V usage is TRBV6-5 and J usage is TRBJ2-7; TRBD1 matches 10 bases. This CDR3 contains 15 residues. Per the germline V gene, CDR1 is MNHEY and CDR2 is SVGAGI. V was clipped by 5 bases and J by 2 bases; unmatched bases: 6.

The chain carries TRBV6-5 and TRBJ2-1; D call uncertain. Germline lookup yields CDR1 MNHEY and CDR2 SVGAGI. V was pared by 6 bases and J by 3 bases, with 6 bases between. The CDR3 is 12 amino acids. CDR3 nucleotides: TGTGCCAGCAGCACGGTCTACAATGAGCAGTTCTTC. This encodes CASSTVYNEQFF.

This chain connects TRBV5-4 to TRBJ1-1; D is possibly TRBD1 (5 bases). Trimming left V 4 bases short and J 0 bases short, with 16 bases between. The germline gives CDR1 SGHNT, CDR2 YYREEE (reference sequence). The CDR3 is made up of 16 amino acids. In DNA, the CDR3 is TGTGCCAGCAGCCCCCCGGGTGGCAGGGTGAACACTGAAGCTTTCTTT. Translation: CASSPPGGRVNTEAFF. The entire variable domain, with the rest obtained from reference TRBV5-4 and TRBJ1-1, is as follows: ETGVTQSPTHLIKTRGQQVTLRCSSQSGHNTVSWYQQALGQGPQFIFQYYREEENGRGNFPPRFSGLQFPNYSSELNVNALELDDSALYLCASSPPGGRVNTEAFFGQGTRLTVV.

The chain carries TRBV7-2 and TRBJ1-2; D is uncertain. This CDR3 is built from 13 residues. V was clipped by 5 bases and J by 4 bases, with 11 bases between them. CDR1 and CDR2 from the germline V gene are SGHTA and FQGNSA. Here the CDR3 reads CASSPSPPYGYTF. DNA of the CDR3: TGTGCCAGCAGCCCGTCCCCCCCCTATGGCTACACCTTC.

The chain has TRBV4-3 and TRBJ2-7, with TRBD1 matching 10 bases. Looked up from germline, CDR1 is LGHNA and CDR2 is YSLEER. With V trimmed by 1 base and J by 0 bases, 3 bases remained unmatched. The CDR3 extends over 16 amino acids. DNA of the CDR3: TGCGCCAGCAGCCAAGCGGGACAGGGGTTCTCCTACGAGCAGTACTTC. Translated, it gives CASSQAGQGFSYEQYF.

The rearrangement uses TRBV11-2 and TRBJ1-1; D call uncertain. The V gene's germline CDR1 is SGHAT and CDR2 FQNNGV. The V end was cut by 5 bases, the J end by 6 bases, with 10 bases between. The CDR3 runs 12 residues. The CDR3 here is CASSPLVPEAFF. CDR3 DNA: TGTGCCAGCAGCCCGCTAGTGCCTGAAGCTTTCTTT.

V and J are TRBV28 and TRBJ2-5, with TRBD1 identical over 10 bases. Germline values: CDR1 MDHEN, CDR2 SYDVKM. This CDR3 spans 18 amino acids. V trimming: 2 bases; J trimming: 5 bases; junction bases outside the gene matches: 14. Here the CDR3 DNA reads TGTGCCAGCAGTTTACCGACAGGGGGCCTCCCTCCTCGGGAGACCCAGTACTTC. Protein product: CASSLPTGGLPPRETQYF.

CDR3 nucleotide sequence: TGTGCCATCAGAGGGACAGCCATGAACACTGAAGCTTTCTTT. The encoded protein is CAIRGTAMNTEAFF. The V gene is TRBV10-3, the J gene TRBJ1-1, with 7 nucleotides matching TRBD1. This CDR3 spans 14 amino acids. The V segment lost 6 bases and the J segment 0 bases; nucleotides outside the gene matches: 4. The V gene's germline CDR1 is ENHRY and CDR2 SYGVKD.

The V and J genes are TRBV30 and TRBJ2-5, with D hard to call. Looked up from germline, CDR1 is GTSNPN and CDR2 is SVGIG (reference sequence). The CDR3 has 13 amino acids. Trimming cost V 5 bases and J 0 bases, with 10 bases left between them. DNA for the CDR3: TGTGCCTGGGAAGTGAGCTACCAAGAGACCCAGTACTTC. Its translation is CAWEVSYQETQYF.

This clone was counted only a few times. The chain recombines TRBV29-1 with TRBJ1-1; D might be TRBD1 (5 bases). Looked up from germline, CDR1 is SQVTM and CDR2 is ANQGSEA. The V end lost 6 bases, the J end lost 4 bases, and 9 bases lay between the germline ends. The CDR3 is made up of 11 amino acids. CDR3 region: CSVREVTEAFF. CDR3 coding DNA: TGCAGCGTCAGGGAGGTCACTGAAGCTTTCTTT. The whole variable domain, filled in from reference TRBV29-1 and TRBJ1-1, reads SAVISQKPSRDICQRGTSLTIQCQVDSQVTMMFWYRQQPGQSLTLIATANQGSEATYESGFVIDKFPISRPNLTFSTLTVSNMSPEDSSIYLCSVREVTEAFFGQGTRLTVV.

The rearrangement links TRBV5-1 to TRBJ1-4; 9 bases line up with TRBD1. J gave up 6 bases and V 0 bases, and 3 bases lay outside the gene matches. The length of the CDR3 is 15 residues. CDR1 SGHRS and CDR2 YFSETQ come from the germline V gene. The CDR3, as DNA: TGCGCCAGCAGCTTGGGATGGACAGGGGATGAAAAACTGTTTTTT. Its protein is CASSLGWTGDEKLFF.

J is TRBJ2-3 and V is TRBV27; 8 nucleotides align to TRBD2. The CDR3 is 15 amino acids. Losses at the gene ends were 2 bases for V and 4 bases for J; bases not matched to a gene: 5. CDR1 is MNHEY and CDR2 is SMNVEV in the germline V gene (reference sequence). Written as DNA, the CDR3 is TGTGCCAGCAGTTTAGGACTAGCTTCCGCAGATACGCAGTATTTT. Its protein is CASSLGLASADTQYF.

This clone was found a few times. The V call is TRBV2, the J call TRBJ1-1, with no clear D. In germline, CDR1 is SNHLY, CDR2 FYNNEI. The CDR3 runs to 14 residues. V was pared by 1 base and J by 4 bases, with 10 bases between. The CDR3 coding sequence is TGTGCCAGCAGTGAAGAAGGAGGGCTCACTGAAGCTTTCTTT. It is translated as CASSEEGGLTEAFF.

The V call is TRBV5-1, the J call TRBJ1-3, with TRBD1 as a possible D gene (5 bases). Deletions cut 4 bases from V and 0 bases from J, with 17 bases between. CDR1 is SGHRS, CDR2 YFSETQ, per germline. This CDR3 contains 17 residues. CDR3 in amino acids: CASSIGGLQYSGNTIYF. CDR3 in DNA: TGCGCCAGCAGCATCGGGGGTCTCCAATACTCTGGAAACACCATATATTTT.

This clone was seen once. J is TRBJ2-7 and V is TRBV28; D possibly corresponds to TRBD2 (6 bases). The ends were cut back, 1 base at V and 2 bases at J, with 15 bases in the middle. The CDR3 length is 16 residues. Germline CDR1 MDHEN, CDR2 SYDVKM. As DNA, the CDR3 is TGTGCCAGCAGTTTATCTAGCGTAAAGGTAACCTACGAGCAGTACTTC. Translated: CASSLSSVKVTYEQYF.

The chain recombines TRBV4-1 with TRBJ2-7, with D tentatively TRBD2 (6 bases). Deletions cut 4 bases from V and 2 bases from J, with 9 bases between. Germline CDR1 MGHRA, CDR2 YSYEKL. The CDR3 runs 13 residues. This CDR3 reads CASSPGTPYEQYF. CDR3 nucleotide sequence: TGCGCCAGCAGCCCCGGGACTCCCTACGAGCAGTACTTC.

The chain employs TRBV6-6 and TRBJ2-1; 7 bases are a match to TRBD1. This CDR3 is 13 amino acids long. CDR1 is MNHNY and CDR2 is SVGAGI in the germline V gene (reference sequence). V was pared by 6 bases and J by 8 bases, with 7 bases of the junction left unmatched. The CDR3 DNA reads TGTGCCAGCAGGACGAACAGGGGTGATGAGCAGTTCTTC. Translating gives CASRTNRGDEQFF.

A few counts support this clone. This chain connects TRBV6-5 to TRBJ1-2; 7 bases agree with TRBD1. Germline loops: CDR1 MNHEY, CDR2 SVGAGI. J gave up 5 bases and V 8 bases, and 11 bases lay outside the gene matches. The CDR3 consists of 14 residues. DNA for the CDR3: TGTGCCAGCTACTCAGGGGGGAGAGGATATGGCTACACCTTC. It yields the protein CASYSGGRGYGYTF.

The chain joins TRBV19 to TRBJ1-2; 9 bases match TRBD1. The length of the CDR3 is 15 residues. Germline CDR1 reads LNHDA; CDR2 reads SQIVND (reference sequence). The J segment lost 2 bases and the V segment lost 1 base, leaving 2 bases of the junction unmatched. The chain's CDR3 is CASSIVGQGNYGYTF. For the CDR3, the DNA is TGTGCCAGTAGTATAGTAGGACAGGGGAACTATGGCTACACCTTC. Based on the CDR3 plus reference TRBV19 and TRBJ1-2, the full variable domain is DGGITQSPKYLFRKEGQNVTLSCEQNLNHDAMYWYRQDPGQGLRLIYYSQIVNDFQKGDIAEGYSVSREKKESFPLTVTSAQKNPTAFYLCASSIVGQGNYGYTFGSGTRLTVV.

The CDR3 DNA follows: TGTGCCAGCAGCCAAGATAAAGGGACAGGGACATCACCCCTCCACTTT. It codes for CASSQDKGTGTSPLHF. The V gene is TRBV4-2, the J gene TRBJ1-6; 9 positions match TRBD1. The germline gives CDR1 LGHNA, CDR2 YNFKEQ. This CDR3 has 16 amino acids. The J segment lost 10 bases and the V segment lost 0 bases, leaving 7 bases of the junction unmatched.

V usage is TRBV9 and J usage is TRBJ2-3; 7 bases fit TRBD2. CDR1 SGDLS and CDR2 YYNGEE come from the germline V gene. CDR3 length equals 12 residues. J gave up 10 bases and V 3 bases, and 5 bases lay outside the gene matches. The CDR3 bases are TGTGCCAGCAGCGCCATGGGAGGGGCGCAGTATTTT. It yields the protein CASSAMGGAQYF.

CDR3 loop: CASSPKWGGTETQYF. CDR3 sequence (DNA): TGTGCCAGCAGCCCCAAATGGGGAGGTACAGAGACCCAGTACTTC. The rearrangement uses TRBV7-2 and TRBJ2-5; D is possibly TRBD2 (6 bases). Germline V gives CDR1 SGHTA, CDR2 FQGNSA. Trimming left V 5 bases short and J 4 bases short, with 17 bases between. This CDR3 is 15 amino acids long.

This chain connects TRBV5-1 to TRBJ2-3, with D tentatively TRBD2 (6 bases). The V and J ends lost 4 bases and 2 bases respectively, with 14 bases between them. CDR1 is SGHRS, CDR2 YFSETQ, per germline. CDR3 size: 15 residues. CDR3 nucleotides: TGCGCCAGCAGCCCCAGTGGGGGGACCACAGATACGCAGTATTTT. Translated, it gives CASSPSGGTTDTQYF.

The rearrangement joins TRBV4-1 to TRBJ1-2; no clear D. This CDR3 comprises 14 residues. V gave up 4 bases and J gave up 6 bases, with 15 bases separating them. Germline-derived CDR1 and CDR2 are MGHRA and YSYEKL. The CDR3 loop is CASSRERREHGYTF. Written as DNA, the CDR3 is TGCGCCAGCAGCCGAGAACGGAGGGAACATGGCTACACCTTC.

V gene TRBV7-2 combines with J gene TRBJ2-2; no clear D. With 3 bases removed from V and 5 bases from J, the gap between germline ends came to 10 bases. CDR3 length: 14 residues. CDR1 is SGHTA and CDR2 is FQGNSA in the germline V gene. CDR3 sequence: CASSFSVLTGELFF. The CDR3, as DNA: TGTGCCAGCAGCTTCAGTGTCCTGACCGGGGAGCTGTTTTTT.

This rearrangement joins TRBV11-2 to TRBJ2-7; D uncertain. The CDR3 length is 16 residues. Trimming stripped 5 bases from V and 1 base from J, with 18 bases between. Germline values: CDR1 SGHAT, CDR2 FQNNGV. CDR3 amino acids: CASSNQGRVLSYEQYF. In nucleotides, the CDR3 is TGTGCCAGCAGCAACCAAGGCCGGGTACTTTCCTACGAGCAGTACTTC.